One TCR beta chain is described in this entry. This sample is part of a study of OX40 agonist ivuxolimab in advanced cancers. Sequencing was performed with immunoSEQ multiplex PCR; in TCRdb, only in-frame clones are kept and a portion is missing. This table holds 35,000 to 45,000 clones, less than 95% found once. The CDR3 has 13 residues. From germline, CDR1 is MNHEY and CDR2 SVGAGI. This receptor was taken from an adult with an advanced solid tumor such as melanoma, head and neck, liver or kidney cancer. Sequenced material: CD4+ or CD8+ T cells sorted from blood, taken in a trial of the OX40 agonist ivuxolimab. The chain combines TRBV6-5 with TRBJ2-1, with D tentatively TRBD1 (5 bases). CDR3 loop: CASQVSSYNEQFF. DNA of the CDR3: TGTGCATCACAGGTTAGCTCCTACAATGAGCAGTTCTTC.